A selection of T cell receptor beta chains follows, all from one sample in a study of early T cells in non-severe SARS-CoV-2 infection. TCRdb reanalysed the 5' RACE reads using MiXCR and keeps one entry per CDR3 protein. The data contain about 68,000 distinct CDR3 sequences, over 9% of them singletons. Sequencing was performed on whole blood. The receptors here all came from an adult who was a healthcare worker with PCR-confirmed SARS-CoV-2 infection or an uninfected control (not recorded which). The CDR3 runs from the conserved cysteine through the conserved F or W. A D gene is named only where the DNA matches it firmly. The size of a clone is reported for some rows only, either as once, few or many, or as a class for expanded clones.

d_gene	j_gene	v_gene	abundance	CDR3nt	CDR3aa
-	TRBJ2-7	TRBV6-6	few	TGTGCCAGCAGCGAATTCTACGAGCAGTACTTC	CASSEFYEQYF
TRBD1	TRBJ2-2	TRBV30	-	TGTGCCTGGGAGACAGGGGTCGGCACCGGGGAGCTGTTTTTT	CAWETGVGTGELFF
-	TRBJ2-5	TRBV2	many	TGTGCCAGCAGTCGGAGGGGCAGCGAGACCCAGTACTTC	CASSRRGSETQYF
-	TRBJ1-6	TRBV6-5	-	TGTGCCAGCAGTGGGACACCGCCTGGGGGTAATTCACCCCTCCACTTT	CASSGTPPGGNSPLHF
TRBD1	TRBJ1-2	TRBV5-1	-	TGCGCCAGTAGAAAGACAGGGGTAGACTATGGCTACACCTTC	CASRKTGVDYGYTF
-	TRBJ1-1	TRBV6-1	-	TGTGCCAGCAGATCGACAATTTTGAACACTGAAGCTTTCTTT	CASRSTILNTEAFF
-	TRBJ2-1	TRBV6-1	medium-sized	TGTGCCAGCGGAAGGGGAGAGCTTCCGTTCTTC	CASGRGELPFF
-	TRBJ2-7	TRBV5-4	-	TGTGCCAGCAGCTTGGGCCGGGCCACCGAGCAGTACTTC	CASSLGRATEQYF
TRBD2	TRBJ2-1	TRBV30	many	TGTGCCTGGAGTCCTAGCGGGGGGTTTTACAATGAGCAGTTCTTC	CAWSPSGGFYNEQFF
TRBD1	TRBJ2-7	TRBV30	many	TGTGCCTGGAGCGCGGACAGGGCCTACGAGCAGTACTTC	CAWSADRAYEQYF
TRBD1	TRBJ1-5	TRBV19	many	TGTGCCAGTAGTATTGGGACAGGGGCATATAGCAATCAGCCCCAGCATTTT	CASSIGTGAYSNQPQHF
-	TRBJ1-6	TRBV14	once	TGTGCCAGCAGCCACCAAATTTCACCCCTCCACTTT	CASSHQISPLHF
-	TRBJ2-1	TRBV2	many	TGTGCCAGCAGTGAAGCGTTGGGGGGGCTGGGCAATGAGCAGTTCTTC	CASSEALGGLGNEQFF
TRBD1	TRBJ2-3	TRBV11-2	-	TGTGCCAGCAGCTTATGGGGGACAGGGAGCACAGATACGCAGTATTTT	CASSLWGTGSTDTQYF
-	TRBJ2-2	TRBV7-9	few	TGTGCCAGCAGCTTATCCAGTAACACCGGGGAGCTGTTTTTT	CASSLSSNTGELFF
-	TRBJ1-1	TRBV12-3/TRBV12-4	-	TGTGCCAGCAGTTTCCAGGTGGAGAACACTGAAGCTTTCTTT	CASSFQVENTEAFF
-	TRBJ1-2	TRBV6-5	-	TGTGCCAGCAGATCAGGGTACTATGGCTACACCTTC	CASRSGYYGYTF
-	TRBJ2-3	TRBV7-2	-	TGTGCCAGCAGCCAAAACCTCTGGACTAACACAGATACGCAGTATTTT	CASSQNLWTNTDTQYF
TRBD1	TRBJ1-4	TRBV20-1	few	TGCAGTGCTGGCGCTACAGGGGTTAATGAAAAACTGTTTTTT	CSAGATGVNEKLFF
-	TRBJ2-7	TRBV7-8	many	TGTGCCAGCAGCTTAGCAACAGGCCCCTACGAGCAGTACTTC	CASSLATGPYEQYF
-	TRBJ2-7	TRBV9	few	TGTGCCAGCGGGGGCCAGGACGGTTACTACGAGCAGTACTTC	CASGGQDGYYEQYF
-	TRBJ2-5	TRBV20-1	-	TGCAGTGCTAGAGAGATGAGGGCTGGGGCTGGAGAGACCCAGTACTTC	CSAREMRAGAGETQYF
-	TRBJ1-5	TRBV20-1	few	TGCAGTGCTTCTGACGACAGGCGGGAGGTTAATCAGCCCCAGCATTTT	CSASDDRREVNQPQHF
-	TRBJ2-6	TRBV6-2/TRBV6-3	many	TGTGCCAGCAGTTCCGGAGGACACTTGAAACTCTCTGGGGCCAACGTCCTGATTTTC	CASSSGGHLKLSGANVLIF
-	TRBJ2-7	TRBV11-2	many	TGTGCCAGCAGCCATCGAACCTACGAGCAGTACTTC	CASSHRTYEQYF
-	TRBJ2-5	TRBV2	many	TGTGCCAGCAGCGCCTACAGGACGGAGGAGACCCAGTACTTC	CASSAYRTEETQYF
TRBD2	TRBJ2-2	TRBV11-2	many	TGTGCCAGCAGCGTAAGCGGGGGCCCCACCGGGGAGCTGTTTTTT	CASSVSGGPTGELFF
TRBD1	TRBJ1-4	TRBV6-2/TRBV6-3	few	TGTGCCAGCAGTCGACAGGGGCGCGAAAAACTGTTTTTT	CASSRQGREKLFF
-	TRBJ1-2	TRBV19	few	TGTGCCAGTACTAGAGCGGGGAGGATGAGTGGCTACACCTTC	CASTRAGRMSGYTF
-	TRBJ2-3	TRBV5-6	many	TGTGCCAGCAGCCCCCTTGCGGGGAGCACAGATACGCAGTATTTT	CASSPLAGSTDTQYF
TRBD2	TRBJ2-7	TRBV13	-	TGTGCCAGCAGCTCGGGACTAATTCGGTACGAGCAGTACTTC	CASSSGLIRYEQYF
-	TRBJ2-5	TRBV5-8	-	TGTGCCAGCAGCTTGGCGGCAGAGACCCAGTACTTC	CASSLAAETQYF
TRBD1	TRBJ2-7	TRBV12-5	-	TGTGCTAGTGGACCGGACAGGGGGTACGAGCAGTACTTC	CASGPDRGYEQYF
TRBD1	TRBJ2-2	TRBV5-4	-	TGTGCCAGCAGCTTCGGGACAGGCACCGGGGAGCTGTTTTTT	CASSFGTGTGELFF
-	TRBJ2-2	TRBV9	few	TGTGCCAGCAGCGTAACAGGGAACACCGGGGAGCTGTTTTTT	CASSVTGNTGELFF
-	TRBJ2-7	TRBV28	-	TGTGCCAGCAGTTCGAGTCCCTTTAACGAGCAGTACTTC	CASSSSPFNEQYF
-	TRBJ2-1	TRBV12-5	few	TGTGCTAGTGGTTTAGGTGTTTACAATGAGCAGTTCTTC	CASGLGVYNEQFF
-	TRBJ2-3	TRBV7-9	many	TGTGCCAGCAGCTCCGAGGGTCTTTTGGATACGCAGTATTTT	CASSSEGLLDTQYF
TRBD1	TRBJ2-3	TRBV5-1	-	TGCGCCAGCAGTCAACAGGGGCTCACAGATACGCAGTATTTT	CASSQQGLTDTQYF
-	TRBJ2-7	TRBV2	few	TGTGCCAGCAGCGGAAATGAACAGGGACTCCCGAGCTCCTACGAGCAGTACTTC	CASSGNEQGLPSSYEQYF